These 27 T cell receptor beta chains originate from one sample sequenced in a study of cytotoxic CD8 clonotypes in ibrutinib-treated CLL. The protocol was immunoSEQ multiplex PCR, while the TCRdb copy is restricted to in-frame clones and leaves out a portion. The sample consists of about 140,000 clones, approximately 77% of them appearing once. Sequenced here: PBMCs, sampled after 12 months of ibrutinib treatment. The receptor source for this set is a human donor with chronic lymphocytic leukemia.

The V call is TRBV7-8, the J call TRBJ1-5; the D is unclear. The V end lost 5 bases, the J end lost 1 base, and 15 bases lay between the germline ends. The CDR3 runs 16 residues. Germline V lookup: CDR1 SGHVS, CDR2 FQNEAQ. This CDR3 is CASSPLRVLSNQPQHF. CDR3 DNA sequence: TGTGCCAGCAGCCCATTGAGGGTCCTAAGCAATCAGCCCCAGCATTTT.

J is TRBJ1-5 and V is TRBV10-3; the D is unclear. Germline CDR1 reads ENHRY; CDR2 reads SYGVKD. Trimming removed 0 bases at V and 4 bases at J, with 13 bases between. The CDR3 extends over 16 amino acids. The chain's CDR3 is CAISESETARNQPQHF. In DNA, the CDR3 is TGTGCCATCAGTGAGTCAGAAACGGCCCGTAATCAGCCCCAGCATTTT.

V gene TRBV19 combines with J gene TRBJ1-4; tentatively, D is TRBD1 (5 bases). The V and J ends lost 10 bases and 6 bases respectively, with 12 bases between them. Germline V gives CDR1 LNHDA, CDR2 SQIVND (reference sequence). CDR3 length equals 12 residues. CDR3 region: CAIGRGDEKLFF. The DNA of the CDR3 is TGTGCCATTGGAAGGGGAGATGAAAAACTGTTTTTT.

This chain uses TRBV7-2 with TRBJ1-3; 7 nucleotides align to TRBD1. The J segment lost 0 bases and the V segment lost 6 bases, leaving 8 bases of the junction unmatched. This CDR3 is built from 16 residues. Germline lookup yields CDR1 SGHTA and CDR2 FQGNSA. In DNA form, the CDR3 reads TGTGCCAGCAGTTTAACAGGGGCTCTCTCTGGAAACACCATATATTTT. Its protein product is CASSLTGALSGNTIYF.

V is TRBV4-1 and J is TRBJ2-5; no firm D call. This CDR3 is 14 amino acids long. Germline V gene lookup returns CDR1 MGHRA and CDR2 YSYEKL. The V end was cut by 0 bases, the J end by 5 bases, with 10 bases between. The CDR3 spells CASSQELPYETQYF. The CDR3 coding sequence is TGCGCCAGCAGCCAAGAACTACCATACGAGACCCAGTACTTC.

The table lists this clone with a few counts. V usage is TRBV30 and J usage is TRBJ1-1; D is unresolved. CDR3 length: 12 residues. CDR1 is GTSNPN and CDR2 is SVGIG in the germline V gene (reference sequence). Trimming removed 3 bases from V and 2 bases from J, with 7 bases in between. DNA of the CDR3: TGTGCCTGGAGGAAACTTAACACTGAAGCTTTCTTT. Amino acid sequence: CAWRKLNTEAFF.

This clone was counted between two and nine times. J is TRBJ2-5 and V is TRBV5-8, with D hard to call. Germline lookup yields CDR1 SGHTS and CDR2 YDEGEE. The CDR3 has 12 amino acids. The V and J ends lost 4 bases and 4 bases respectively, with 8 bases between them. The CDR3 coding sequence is TGTGCCAGCAGCCCGGCTGGAGAGACCCAGTACTTC. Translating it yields CASSPAGETQYF.

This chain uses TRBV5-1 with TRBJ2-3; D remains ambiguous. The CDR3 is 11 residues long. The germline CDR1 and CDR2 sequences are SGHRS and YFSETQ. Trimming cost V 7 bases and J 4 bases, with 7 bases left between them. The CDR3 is CASAAADTQYF. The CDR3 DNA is TGCGCCAGCGCCGCCGCAGATACGCAGTATTTT. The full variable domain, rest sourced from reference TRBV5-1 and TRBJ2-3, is KAGVTQTPRYLIKTRGQQVTLSCSPISGHRSVSWYQQTPGQGLQFLFEYFSETQRNKGNFPGRFSGRQFSNSRSEMNVSTLELGDSALYLCASAAADTQYFGPGTRLTVL.

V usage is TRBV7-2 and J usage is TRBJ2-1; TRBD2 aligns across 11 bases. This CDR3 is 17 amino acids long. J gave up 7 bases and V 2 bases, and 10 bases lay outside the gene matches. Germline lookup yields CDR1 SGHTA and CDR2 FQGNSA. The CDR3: CASSLSLAGGLGNEQFF. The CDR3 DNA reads TGTGCCAGCAGCTTATCGCTAGCGGGAGGTCTGGGTAATGAGCAGTTCTTC.

The CDR3 DNA follows: TGCGCCAGCAGCCAAGATAGCCGGTCCGGGGAGCTGTTTTTT. As protein: CASSQDSRSGELFF. The genes are TRBV4-1 and TRBJ2-2; unclear D gene. CDR3 length equals 14 residues. Germline V gene sequence: CDR1 MGHRA, CDR2 YSYEKL. V was shortened by 0 bases and J by 6 bases, with 8 bases between the two germline ends.

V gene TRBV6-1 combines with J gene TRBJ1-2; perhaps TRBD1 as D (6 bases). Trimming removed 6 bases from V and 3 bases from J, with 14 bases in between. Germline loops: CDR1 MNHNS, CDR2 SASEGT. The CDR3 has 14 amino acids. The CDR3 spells CASRDTGSDYGYTF. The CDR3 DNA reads TGTGCCAGCAGAGATACAGGGTCAGACTATGGCTACACCTTC.

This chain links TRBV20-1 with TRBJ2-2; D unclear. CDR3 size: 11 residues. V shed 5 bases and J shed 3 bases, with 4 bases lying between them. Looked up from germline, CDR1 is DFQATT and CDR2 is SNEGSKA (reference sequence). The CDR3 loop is CSAVYTGELFF. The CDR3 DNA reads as TGCAGTGCTGTATACACCGGGGAGCTGTTTTTT.

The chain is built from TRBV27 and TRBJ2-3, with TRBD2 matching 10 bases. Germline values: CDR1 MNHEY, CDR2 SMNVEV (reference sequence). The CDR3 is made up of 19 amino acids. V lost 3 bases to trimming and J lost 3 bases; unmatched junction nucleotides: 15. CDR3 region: CASSLTGRKTSGRTDTQYF. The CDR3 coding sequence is TGTGCCAGCAGTTTGACAGGGAGGAAGACTAGCGGGCGAACAGATACGCAGTATTTT.

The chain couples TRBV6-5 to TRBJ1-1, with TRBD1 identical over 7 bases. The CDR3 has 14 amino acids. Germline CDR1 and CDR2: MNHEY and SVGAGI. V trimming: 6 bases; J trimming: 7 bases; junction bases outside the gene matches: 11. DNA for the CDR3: TGTGCCAGCAGATACCGGGACAGAAAGTATGAAGCTTTCTTT. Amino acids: CASRYRDRKYEAFF.

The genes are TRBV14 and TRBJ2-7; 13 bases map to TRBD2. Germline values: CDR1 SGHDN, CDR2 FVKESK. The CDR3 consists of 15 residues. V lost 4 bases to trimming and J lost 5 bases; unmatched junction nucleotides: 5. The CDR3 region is CASSPWTSGSNEQYF. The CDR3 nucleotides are TGTGCCAGCAGCCCTTGGACTAGCGGGAGCAACGAGCAGTACTTC.

CDR3 amino acids: CAISESTGLGDNEQFF. DNA for the CDR3: TGTGCCATCAGTGAGTCTACAGGGTTAGGGGACAATGAGCAGTTCTTC. The chain couples TRBV10-3 to TRBJ2-1, with a tentative D call TRBD1 (6 bases). From germline, CDR1 is ENHRY and CDR2 SYGVKD. V dropped 0 bases and J dropped 5 bases, with 14 bases sitting between them. This CDR3 has 16 residues.

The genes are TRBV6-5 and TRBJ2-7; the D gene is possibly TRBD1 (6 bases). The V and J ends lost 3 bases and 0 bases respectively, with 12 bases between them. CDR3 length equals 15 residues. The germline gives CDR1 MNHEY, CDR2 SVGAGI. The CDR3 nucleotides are TGTGCCAGCAGTTATGACAGGATGAGCTCCTACGAGCAGTACTTC. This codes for CASSYDRMSSYEQYF.

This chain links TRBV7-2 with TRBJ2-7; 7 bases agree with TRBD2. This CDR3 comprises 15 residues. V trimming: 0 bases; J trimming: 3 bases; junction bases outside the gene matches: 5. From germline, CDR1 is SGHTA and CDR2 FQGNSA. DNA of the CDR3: TGTGCCAGCAGCTTAGCCCCCAGCGGGAACTACGAGCAGTACTTC. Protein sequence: CASSLAPSGNYEQYF. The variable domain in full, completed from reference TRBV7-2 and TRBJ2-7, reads GAGVSQSPSNKVTEKGKDVELRCDPISGHTALYWYRQSLGQGLEFLIYFQGNSAPDKSGLPSDRFSAERTGGSVSTLTIQRTQQEDSAVYLCASSLAPSGNYEQYFGPGTRLTVT.

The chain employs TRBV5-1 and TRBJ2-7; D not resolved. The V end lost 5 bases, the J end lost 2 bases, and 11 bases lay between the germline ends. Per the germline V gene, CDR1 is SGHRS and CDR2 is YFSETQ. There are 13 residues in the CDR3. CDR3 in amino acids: CASRIVGTYEQYF. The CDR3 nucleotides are TGCGCCAGCAGAATTGTAGGGACCTACGAGCAGTACTTC.

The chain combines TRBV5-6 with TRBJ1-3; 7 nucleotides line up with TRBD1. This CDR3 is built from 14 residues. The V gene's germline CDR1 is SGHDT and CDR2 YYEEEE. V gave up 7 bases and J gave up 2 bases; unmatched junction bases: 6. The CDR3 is CASHQGVAGNTIYF. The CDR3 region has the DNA TGTGCCAGCCATCAGGGGGTCGCTGGAAACACCATATATTTT.

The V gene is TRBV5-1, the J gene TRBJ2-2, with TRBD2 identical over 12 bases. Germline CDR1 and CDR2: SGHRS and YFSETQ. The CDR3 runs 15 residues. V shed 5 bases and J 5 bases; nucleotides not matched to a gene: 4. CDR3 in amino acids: CASSPSGRGTGELFF. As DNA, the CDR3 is TGCGCCAGCAGTCCTAGCGGGAGGGGAACCGGGGAGCTGTTTTTT.

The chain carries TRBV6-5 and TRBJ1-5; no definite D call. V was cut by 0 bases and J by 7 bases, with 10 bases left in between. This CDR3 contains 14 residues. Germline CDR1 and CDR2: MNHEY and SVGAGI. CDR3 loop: CASSYSFLGQPQHF. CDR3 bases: TGTGCCAGCAGTTACTCGTTCTTAGGGCAGCCCCAGCATTTT.

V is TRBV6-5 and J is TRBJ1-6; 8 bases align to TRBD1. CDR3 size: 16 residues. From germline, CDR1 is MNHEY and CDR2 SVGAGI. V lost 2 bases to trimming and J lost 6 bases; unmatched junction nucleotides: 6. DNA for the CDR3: TGTGCCAGCAGTTACCGGACAGGGATCGTTAATTCACCCCTCCACTTT. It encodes CASSYRTGIVNSPLHF.

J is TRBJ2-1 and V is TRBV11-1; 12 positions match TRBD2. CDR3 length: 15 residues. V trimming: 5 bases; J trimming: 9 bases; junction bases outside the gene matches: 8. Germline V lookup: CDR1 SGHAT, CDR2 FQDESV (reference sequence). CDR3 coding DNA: TGTGCCAGCAGCCCTTGGCTAGCGGGAGGGGTTGAGCAGTTCTTC. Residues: CASSPWLAGGVEQFF.

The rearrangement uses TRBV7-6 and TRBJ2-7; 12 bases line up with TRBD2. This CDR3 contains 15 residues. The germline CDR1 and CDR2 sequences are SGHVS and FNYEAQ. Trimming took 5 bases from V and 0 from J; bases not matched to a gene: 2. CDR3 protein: CASSPTSGSSYEQYF. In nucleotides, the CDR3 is TGTGCCAGCAGCCCGACTAGCGGGAGCTCCTACGAGCAGTACTTC.

CDR3 in amino acids: CASSYGRGYGYTF. The CDR3 DNA reads TGTGCCAGCAGTTACGGCAGGGGCTATGGCTACACCTTC. The chain carries TRBV6-5 and TRBJ1-2, with D possibly being TRBD1 (6 bases). Germline loops: CDR1 MNHEY, CDR2 SVGAGI. The V end was cut by 2 bases, the J end by 4 bases, with 8 bases between. The CDR3 has 13 residues.

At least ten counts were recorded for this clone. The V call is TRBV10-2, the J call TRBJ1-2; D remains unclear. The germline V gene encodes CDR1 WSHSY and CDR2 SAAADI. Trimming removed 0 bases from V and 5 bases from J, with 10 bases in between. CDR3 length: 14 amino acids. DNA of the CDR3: TGCGCCAGCAGTGAGTCGTCGGATGTTTATGGCTACACCTTC. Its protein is CASSESSDVYGYTF.